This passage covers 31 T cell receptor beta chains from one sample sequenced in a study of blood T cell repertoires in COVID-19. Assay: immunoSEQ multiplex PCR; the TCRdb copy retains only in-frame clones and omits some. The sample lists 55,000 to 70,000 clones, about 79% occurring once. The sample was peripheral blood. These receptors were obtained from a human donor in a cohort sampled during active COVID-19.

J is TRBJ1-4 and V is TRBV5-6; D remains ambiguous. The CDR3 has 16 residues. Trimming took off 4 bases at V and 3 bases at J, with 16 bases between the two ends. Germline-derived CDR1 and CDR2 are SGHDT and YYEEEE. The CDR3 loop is CASSPPGGIPNEKLFF. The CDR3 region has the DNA TGTGCCAGCAGCCCCCCGGGAGGGATACCTAATGAAAAACTGTTTTTT.

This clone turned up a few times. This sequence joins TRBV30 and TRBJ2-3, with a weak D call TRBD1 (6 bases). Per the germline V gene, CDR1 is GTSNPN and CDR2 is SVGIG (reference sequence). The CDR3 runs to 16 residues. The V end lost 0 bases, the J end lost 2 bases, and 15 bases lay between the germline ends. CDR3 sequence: CAWSVFGGHLTDTQYF. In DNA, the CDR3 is TGTGCCTGGAGTGTATTTGGGGGCCACCTCACAGATACGCAGTATTTT. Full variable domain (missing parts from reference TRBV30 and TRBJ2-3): SQTIHQWPATLVQPVGSPLSLECTVEGTSNPNLYWYRQAAGRGLQLLFYSVGIGQISSEVPQNLSASRPQDRQFILSSKKLLLSDSGFYLCAWSVFGGHLTDTQYFGPGTRLTVL.

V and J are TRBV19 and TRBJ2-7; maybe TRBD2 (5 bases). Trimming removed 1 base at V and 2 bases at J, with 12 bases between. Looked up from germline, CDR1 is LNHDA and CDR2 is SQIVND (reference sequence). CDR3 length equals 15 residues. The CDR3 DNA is TGTGCCAGTAGTATAGGCGGAGGACTCACCTACGAGCAGTACTTC. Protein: CASSIGGGLTYEQYF.

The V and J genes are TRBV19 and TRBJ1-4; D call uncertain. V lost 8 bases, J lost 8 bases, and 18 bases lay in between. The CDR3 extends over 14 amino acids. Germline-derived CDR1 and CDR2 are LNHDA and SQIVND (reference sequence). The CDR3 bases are TGTGCCAGTCAGGAATACGGAGGGTTCGAAAAACTGTTTTTT. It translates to CASQEYGGFEKLFF.

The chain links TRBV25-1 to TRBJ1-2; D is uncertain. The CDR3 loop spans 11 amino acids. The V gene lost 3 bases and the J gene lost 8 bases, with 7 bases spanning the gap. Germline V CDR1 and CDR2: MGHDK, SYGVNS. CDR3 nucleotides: TGTGCCAGCAGTGAGTTAAGCGGCTACACCTTC. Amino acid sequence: CASSELSGYTF.

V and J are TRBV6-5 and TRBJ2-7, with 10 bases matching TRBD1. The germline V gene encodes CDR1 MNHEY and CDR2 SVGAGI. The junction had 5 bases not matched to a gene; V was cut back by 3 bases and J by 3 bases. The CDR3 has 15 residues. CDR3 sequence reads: CASSYTTGGSYEQYF. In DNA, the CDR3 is TGTGCCAGCAGTTATACGACAGGGGGCAGCTACGAGCAGTACTTC.

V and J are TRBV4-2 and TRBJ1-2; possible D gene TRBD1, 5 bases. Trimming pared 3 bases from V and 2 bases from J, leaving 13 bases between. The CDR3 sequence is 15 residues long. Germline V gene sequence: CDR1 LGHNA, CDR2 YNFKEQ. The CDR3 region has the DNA TGTGCCAGCAGCCATATTCGACAGACAAACTATGGCTACACCTTC. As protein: CASSHIRQTNYGYTF.

The CDR3 DNA reads as TGTGCCAGCCAACGTGAGGGGACAGGGAACTACGAGCAGTACTTC. This gives the protein CASQREGTGNYEQYF. The chain employs TRBV19 and TRBJ2-7; the match to TRBD1 covers 9 bases. Germline CDR1 LNHDA, CDR2 SQIVND (reference sequence). This CDR3 region has 15 residues. V lost 9 bases, J lost 3 bases, and 12 bases stayed unmatched.

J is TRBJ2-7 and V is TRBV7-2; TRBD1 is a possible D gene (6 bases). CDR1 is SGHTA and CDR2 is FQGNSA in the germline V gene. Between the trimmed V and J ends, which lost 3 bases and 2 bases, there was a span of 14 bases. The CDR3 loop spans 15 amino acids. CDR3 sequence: CASSFQQGWAYEQYF. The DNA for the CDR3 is TGTGCCAGCAGCTTCCAACAGGGTTGGGCCTACGAGCAGTACTTC.

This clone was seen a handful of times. This CDR3 is CANRDRGPYEQYF. The CDR3 nucleotides read TGTGCCAACCGGGACAGGGGGCCCTACGAGCAGTACTTC. The chain has TRBV3-1 (or the pseudogene TRBV3-2) and TRBJ2-7; 12 bases are shared with TRBD1. Germline assignment: CDR1 LGHDT and CDR2 YNNKEL (reference sequence). This CDR3 region has 13 residues. The V gene end was trimmed by 10 bases and the J gene end by 2 bases; junction bases not matched to a gene: 3.

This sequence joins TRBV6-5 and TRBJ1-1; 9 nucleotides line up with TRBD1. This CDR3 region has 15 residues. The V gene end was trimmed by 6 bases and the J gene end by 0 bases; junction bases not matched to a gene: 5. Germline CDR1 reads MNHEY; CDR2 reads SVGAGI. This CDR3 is CASRGQGNLNTEAFF. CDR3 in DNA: TGTGCCAGCAGGGGACAGGGTAACTTGAACACTGAAGCTTTCTTT.

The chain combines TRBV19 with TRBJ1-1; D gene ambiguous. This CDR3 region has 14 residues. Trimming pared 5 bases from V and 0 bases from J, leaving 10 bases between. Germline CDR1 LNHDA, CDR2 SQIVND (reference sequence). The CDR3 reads CASSGQYMNTEAFF. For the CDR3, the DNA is TGTGCCAGTAGTGGCCAGTACATGAACACTGAAGCTTTCTTT.

For the CDR3, the DNA is TGCGCCAGCAGCTTGGAGCCGACAGGGGCCCCTGAAAAACTGTTTTTT. This codes for CASSLEPTGAPEKLFF. The chain carries TRBV5-1 and TRBJ1-4, with TRBD1 identical over 8 bases. Germline assignment: CDR1 SGHRS and CDR2 YFSETQ. Unmatched junction bases numbered 8, after V lost 0 bases and J lost 7 bases. This CDR3 contains 16 residues.

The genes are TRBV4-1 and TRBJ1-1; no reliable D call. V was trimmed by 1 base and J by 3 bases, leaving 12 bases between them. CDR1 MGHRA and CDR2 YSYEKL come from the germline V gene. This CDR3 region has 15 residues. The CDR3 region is CASSQVGRRDTEAFF. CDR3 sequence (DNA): TGCGCCAGCAGCCAAGTTGGGAGGAGGGACACTGAAGCTTTCTTT.

CDR3: CASSPVDSGFYNSPLHF. CDR3 DNA: TGTGCCAGCTCACCAGTGGACAGTGGGTTTTATAATTCACCCCTCCACTTT. This chain links TRBV18 with TRBJ1-6, with D possibly TRBD1 on 6 matching bases. The germline V gene encodes CDR1 KGHSH and CDR2 LQKENI. V shed 2 bases and J shed 4 bases, with 15 bases lying between them. The CDR3 spans 17 residues.

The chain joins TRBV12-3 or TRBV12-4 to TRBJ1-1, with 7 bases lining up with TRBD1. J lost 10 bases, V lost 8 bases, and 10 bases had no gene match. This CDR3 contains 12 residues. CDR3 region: CASCLTGQGAFF. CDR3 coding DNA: TGTGCCAGCTGCCTGACAGGGCAGGGAGCTTTCTTT.

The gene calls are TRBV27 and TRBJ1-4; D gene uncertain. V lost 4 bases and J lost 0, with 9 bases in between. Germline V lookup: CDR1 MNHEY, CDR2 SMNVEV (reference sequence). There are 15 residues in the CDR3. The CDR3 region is CASSWRDPTNEKLFF. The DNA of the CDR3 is TGTGCCAGCAGTTGGAGAGACCCAACTAATGAAAAACTGTTTTTT. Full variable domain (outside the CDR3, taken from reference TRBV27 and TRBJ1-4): EAQVTQNPRYLITVTGKKLTVTCSQNMNHEYMSWYRQDPGLGLRQIYYSMNVEVTDKGDVPEGYKVSRKEKRNFPLILESPSPNQTSLYFCASSWRDPTNEKLFFGSGTQLSVL.

CDR3 coding DNA: TGTGCCAGCAGCCACCCAGCAGGGGGTCGGCACGAGCAGTACTTC. Residues: CASSHPAGGRHEQYF. V is TRBV5-6 and J is TRBJ2-7; 7 bases fit TRBD1. Germline loops: CDR1 SGHDT, CDR2 YYEEEE. The CDR3 contains 15 residues. V lost 4 bases and J lost 5; bases outside the gene matches: 12.

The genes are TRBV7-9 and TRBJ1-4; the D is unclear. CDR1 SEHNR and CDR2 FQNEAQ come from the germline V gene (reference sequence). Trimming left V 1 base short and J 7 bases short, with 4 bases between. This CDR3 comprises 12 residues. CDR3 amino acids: CASSLGVEKLFF. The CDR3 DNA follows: TGTGCCAGCAGCTTAGGAGTTGAAAAACTGTTTTTT.

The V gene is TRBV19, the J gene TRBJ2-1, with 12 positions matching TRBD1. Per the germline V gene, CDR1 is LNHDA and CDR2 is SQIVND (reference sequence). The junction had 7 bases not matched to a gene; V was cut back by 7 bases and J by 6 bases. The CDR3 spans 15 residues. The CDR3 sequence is CASNGDRGLSNEQFF. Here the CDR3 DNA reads TGTGCCAGTAACGGGGACAGGGGGCTCTCCAATGAGCAGTTCTTC.

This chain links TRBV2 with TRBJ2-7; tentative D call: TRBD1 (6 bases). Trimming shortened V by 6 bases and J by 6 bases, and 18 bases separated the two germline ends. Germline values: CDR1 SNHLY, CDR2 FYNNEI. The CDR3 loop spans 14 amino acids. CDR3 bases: TGTGCCAGCAGGCCCGACAGGTTGCGAGGCGAGCAGTACTTC. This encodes CASRPDRLRGEQYF.

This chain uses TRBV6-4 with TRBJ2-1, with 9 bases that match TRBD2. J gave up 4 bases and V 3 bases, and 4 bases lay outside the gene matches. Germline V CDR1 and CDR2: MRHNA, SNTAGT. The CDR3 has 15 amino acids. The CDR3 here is CASSEASGAYNEQFF. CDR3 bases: TGTGCCAGCAGTGAGGCTAGCGGGGCTTACAATGAGCAGTTCTTC.

The CDR3 DNA reads TGTGCCAGCAGCTTAGCGGGGACAGGGAATTCACCCCTCCACTTT. Protein: CASSLAGTGNSPLHF. The chain uses TRBV7-2 and TRBJ1-6, with TRBD1 matching over 9 bases. This CDR3 is 15 amino acids long. The germline CDR1 and CDR2 sequences are SGHTA and FQGNSA. Unmatched junction bases numbered 1, after V lost 0 bases and J lost 7 bases.

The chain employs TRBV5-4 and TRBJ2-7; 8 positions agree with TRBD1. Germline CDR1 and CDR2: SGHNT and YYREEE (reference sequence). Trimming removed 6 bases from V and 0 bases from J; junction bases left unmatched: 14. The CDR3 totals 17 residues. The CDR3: CASTLGPSGGASYEQYF. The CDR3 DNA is TGTGCCAGCACCTTAGGACCTTCAGGGGGCGCCTCCTACGAGCAGTACTTC.

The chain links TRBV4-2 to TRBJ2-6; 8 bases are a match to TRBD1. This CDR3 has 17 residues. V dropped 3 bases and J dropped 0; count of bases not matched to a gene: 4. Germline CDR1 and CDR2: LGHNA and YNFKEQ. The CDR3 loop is CASSHFDRGSGANVLTF. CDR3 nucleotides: TGTGCCAGCAGCCACTTCGACAGGGGCTCTGGGGCCAACGTCCTGACTTTC.

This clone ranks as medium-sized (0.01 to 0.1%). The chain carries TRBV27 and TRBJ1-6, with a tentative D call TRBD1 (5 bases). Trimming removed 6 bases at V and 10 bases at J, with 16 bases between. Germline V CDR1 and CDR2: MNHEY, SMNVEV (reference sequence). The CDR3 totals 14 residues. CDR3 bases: TGTGCCAGCAGCTGGGACCCCCGGGGGTCACCCCTCCACTTT. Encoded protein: CASSWDPRGSPLHF.

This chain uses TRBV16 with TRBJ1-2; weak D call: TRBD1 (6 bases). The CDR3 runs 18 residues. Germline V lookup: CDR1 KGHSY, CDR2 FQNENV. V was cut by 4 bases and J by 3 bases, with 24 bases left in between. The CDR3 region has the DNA TGTGCCAGCAGCCTAGATCTCGGCCAGGGGTTGGATTACTATGGCTACACCTTC. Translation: CASSLDLGQGLDYYGYTF.

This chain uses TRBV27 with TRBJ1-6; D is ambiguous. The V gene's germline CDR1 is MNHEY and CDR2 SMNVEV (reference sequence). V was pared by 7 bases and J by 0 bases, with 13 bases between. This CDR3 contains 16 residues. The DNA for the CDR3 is TGTGCCAGCACCACAAGCGGGGTCTCCTATAATTCACCCCTCCACTTT. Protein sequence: CASTTSGVSYNSPLHF.

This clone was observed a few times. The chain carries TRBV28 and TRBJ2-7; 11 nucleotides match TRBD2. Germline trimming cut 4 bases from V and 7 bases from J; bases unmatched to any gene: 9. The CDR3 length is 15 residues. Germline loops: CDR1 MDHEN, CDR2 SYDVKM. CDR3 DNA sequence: TGTGCCAGCAGTTCCCTAGCGGGAGGTCCCCTTGAGCAGTACTTC. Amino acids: CASSSLAGGPLEQYF. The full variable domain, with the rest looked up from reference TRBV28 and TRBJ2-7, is DVKVTQSSRYLVKRTGEKVFLECVQDMDHENMFWYRQDPGLGLRLIYFSYDVKMKEKGDIPEGYSVSREKKERFSLILESASTNQTSMYLCASSSLAGGPLEQYFGPGTRLTVT.

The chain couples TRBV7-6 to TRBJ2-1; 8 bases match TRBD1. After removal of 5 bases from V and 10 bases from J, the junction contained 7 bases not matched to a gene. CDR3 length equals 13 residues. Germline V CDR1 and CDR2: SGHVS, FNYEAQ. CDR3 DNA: TGTGCCAGCAGCCCAGGGGGCAAGAAGGAGCAGTTCTTC. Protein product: CASSPGGKKEQFF.

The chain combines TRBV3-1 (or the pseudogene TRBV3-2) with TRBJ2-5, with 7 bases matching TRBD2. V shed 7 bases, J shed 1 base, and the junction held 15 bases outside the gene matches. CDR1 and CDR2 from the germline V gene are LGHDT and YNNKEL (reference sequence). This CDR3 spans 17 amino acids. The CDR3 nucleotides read TGTGCCAGCACCCCTATCCCGGGACTATCCATCCAAGAGACCCAGTACTTC. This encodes CASTPIPGLSIQETQYF.